The source of this T cell receptor (beta chain) is a study of neoadjuvant nivolumab and ipilimumab in lung cancer. Study findings and constraints: Only two of four nivolumab-treated tumors gained richness and clonality by surgery.

On this clone: Its specificity is unknown.

Germline CDR1 ENHRY, CDR2 SYGVKD. This CDR3 spans 17 amino acids. With 10 bases clipped from V and 7 bases from J, the junction kept 23 bases outside the gene matches. Clones were read by immunoSEQ multiplex PCR, and TCRdb kept only the in-frame ones, dropping some. The table includes more than 40,000 clones, approximately 90% detected once. The input for sequencing was blood, taken before neoadjuvant nivolumab, alone or with ipilimumab. The chain combines TRBV10-3 with TRBJ1-2; 8 bases map to TRBD1. This TCR derives from an adult with non-small cell lung cancer. Some clones in this sample may be carry-over from other donors' samples. This chain's CDR3 is CANPYQGQGRTCGGYTF. The DNA for the CDR3 is TGTGCCAACCCTTACCAAGGACAGGGTCGGACATGTGGTGGCTACACCTTC.